What follows are 30 T cell receptor beta chains derived from one specimen sequenced in a study of radiation and T cells in renal cell carcinoma. TCRdb's table, derived via immunoSEQ multiplex PCR, lists solely in-frame clones and lacks some. The table shows some 150,000 clones, with roughly 87% occurring only once. Indicated time point: blood 2 weeks post-SBRT. Treatment denoted: 15 Gy SBRT to primary tumor, nephrectomy 4 weeks later. The input for sequencing was blood, taken from a patient whose treatment included radiotherapy and nephrectomy. These receptors all stem from a woman aged 45 to 65 with renal cell carcinoma.

J is TRBJ1-3 and V is TRBV7-9; maybe TRBD1 (5 bases). Germline-derived CDR1 and CDR2 are SEHNR and FQNEAQ (reference sequence). V was trimmed by 6 bases and J by 5 bases, leaving 17 bases between them. CDR3 size: 15 residues. The CDR3 bases are TGTGCCAGCAGACCCGGAGGGGACGGAAGAAACACCATATATTTT. Protein sequence: CASRPGGDGRNTIYF.

The chain uses TRBV7-8 and TRBJ2-1; D ambiguous. V was shortened by 5 bases and J by 7 bases, with 15 bases between the two germline ends. CDR3 length: 14 amino acids. The V gene's germline CDR1 is SGHVS and CDR2 FQNEAQ. CDR3 bases: TGTGCCAGCAGCCCCGGATCAGTGACGAATGAGCAGTTCTTC. It is translated as CASSPGSVTNEQFF.

The chain joins TRBV7-8 to TRBJ2-1, with 7 bases matching TRBD2. The CDR3 covers 13 residues. J gave up 8 bases and V 5 bases, and 6 bases lay outside the gene matches. The germline V gene has CDR1 SGHVS and CDR2 FQNEAQ. CDR3 region: CASSPGRAHEQFF. The CDR3 nucleotides read TGTGCCAGCAGCCCGGGGAGGGCCCATGAGCAGTTCTTC.

The gene calls are TRBV7-2 and TRBJ2-2, with 8 bases fitting TRBD1. This CDR3 comprises 15 residues. V lost 2 bases and J lost 13; bases outside the gene matches: 12. Germline values: CDR1 SGHTA, CDR2 FQGNSA. The CDR3 sequence is CASSLLGQAPGGLFF. For the CDR3, the DNA is TGTGCCAGCAGCTTATTGGGACAGGCGCCGGGTGGGCTGTTTTTT.

The gene calls are TRBV19 and TRBJ2-3; D remains unclear. Germline values: CDR1 LNHDA, CDR2 SQIVND (reference sequence). This CDR3 is 13 amino acids long. V was shortened by 4 bases and J by 0 bases, with 5 bases between the two germline ends. This CDR3 is CASSRASTDTQYF. The CDR3 nucleotides are TGTGCCAGTAGTAGAGCTAGCACAGATACGCAGTATTTT.

This chain uses TRBV5-8 with TRBJ1-6; TRBD1 is a possible D gene (5 bases). This CDR3 region has 14 residues. Between the trimmed V and J ends, which lost 0 bases and 7 bases, there was a span of 8 bases. Germline V gives CDR1 SGHTS, CDR2 YDEGEE. The CDR3 protein is CASSLGQRNSPLHF. CDR3 bases: TGTGCCAGCAGCTTGGGACAGAGAAATTCACCCCTCCACTTT.

Worth noting for this clone: The conserved phenylalanine or tryptophan normally closing the CDR3 is absent here, so this likely arose from a read error. Because the CDR3's place on the DNA is in doubt, the DNA is left out and the CDR3 is given as listed by TCRdb. The chain joins TRBV5-8 to TRBJ1-4. 10 amino acids form the CDR3, both terminal residues included. Per the germline V gene, CDR1 is SGHTS and CDR2 is YDEGEE. CDR3 loop: CASSSKGFYV.

This chain joins TRBV5-4 and TRBJ2-4; 10 bases agree with TRBD2. This CDR3 region has 18 residues. CDR1 is SGHNT, CDR2 YYREEE, per germline (reference sequence). V gave up 0 bases and J gave up 2 bases; unmatched junction bases: 8. This CDR3 is CASSLGPAGGPSKNIQYF. The CDR3 region has the DNA TGTGCCAGCAGCTTGGGGCCAGCGGGGGGGCCGTCCAAAAACATTCAGTACTTC.

This rearrangement joins TRBV5-1 to TRBJ2-5; TRBD2 aligns across 13 bases. J gave up 1 base and V 7 bases, and 1 base lay outside the gene matches. The V gene's germline CDR1 is SGHRS and CDR2 YFSETQ. This CDR3 is 14 amino acids long. CDR3 region: CASGLAGVQETQYF. CDR3 DNA: TGCGCCAGCGGACTAGCGGGGGTCCAAGAGACCCAGTACTTC.

CDR3 DNA: TGTGCCAGCAGCTTAGAACCTCGGGACAGGGCAGAGTGTGTAAACACCATATATTTT. This sequence encodes CASSLEPRDRAECVNTIYF. This chain links TRBV11-3 with TRBJ1-3, with TRBD1 matching over 9 bases. In germline, CDR1 is SGHNT, CDR2 YENEEA. The V and J ends lost 0 bases and 6 bases, in that order; junction bases with no gene match: 15. The CDR3 sequence is 19 residues long.

The rearrangement uses TRBV6-5 and TRBJ2-2, with 7 bases identical to TRBD2. V dropped 6 bases and J dropped 2; count of bases not matched to a gene: 6. Germline V gene sequence: CDR1 MNHEY, CDR2 SVGAGI. This CDR3 comprises 15 residues. The CDR3 DNA follows: TGTGCCAGCAGGTGGGGAGGGGACAACACCGGGGAGCTGTTTTTT. Protein sequence: CASRWGGDNTGELFF.

This chain connects TRBV4-3 to TRBJ1-4; 10 nucleotides line up with TRBD1. J was trimmed by 7 bases and V by 3 bases; bases with no gene match: 14. The CDR3 covers 18 residues. Germline values: CDR1 LGHNA, CDR2 YSLEER. The CDR3: CASSQTRQGAAGGEKLFF. For the CDR3, the DNA is TGCGCCAGCAGCCAGACCCGACAGGGGGCGGCAGGGGGTGAAAAACTGTTTTTT.

The chain uses TRBV9 and TRBJ2-1, with 7 bases identical to TRBD2. Trimming removed 0 bases from V and 7 bases from J; junction bases left unmatched: 4. CDR3 size: 14 residues. Germline-derived CDR1 and CDR2 are SGDLS and YYNGEE. CDR3 DNA sequence: TGTGCCAGCAGCGTAGGACTAGCCCCTAATGAGCAGTTCTTC. Protein product: CASSVGLAPNEQFF.

The rearrangement joins TRBV4-1 to TRBJ1-1, with 7 bases fitting TRBD1. This CDR3 is 15 amino acids long. The trim removed 4 bases at V and 4 bases at J, leaving 9 bases unmatched. Germline CDR1 MGHRA, CDR2 YSYEKL. The CDR3 DNA follows: TGCGCCAGCAGCCGTCCAGGGGGACGTGGCACTGAAGCTTTCTTT. It encodes CASSRPGGRGTEAFF.

This chain joins TRBV19 and TRBJ2-7; 7 bases fit TRBD1. CDR3 size: 15 residues. The germline CDR1 and CDR2 sequences are LNHDA and SQIVND (reference sequence). V shed 5 bases, J shed 2 bases, and the junction held 9 bases outside the gene matches. The CDR3 DNA sequence: TGTGCCAGTAGTGCCGGGGACAGACCAACCTACGAGCAGTACTTC. Translated: CASSAGDRPTYEQYF.

The J gene is TRBJ2-7, the V gene TRBV19; 9 bases align to TRBD1. Trimming cost V 5 bases and J 6 bases; bases outside gene matches: 11. The CDR3 runs to 15 residues. The germline V gene has CDR1 LNHDA and CDR2 SQIVND (reference sequence). This CDR3 reads CASSFTGTGRSEQYF. The CDR3 DNA is TGTGCCAGTAGTTTTACCGGGACAGGGCGCTCCGAGCAGTACTTC.

CDR3 bases: TGTGCCAGCAGCCAAGAGATTCCCCGGGGACCCACCCTCCACTTT. It is translated as CASSQEIPRGPTLHF. The rearrangement joins TRBV4-2 to TRBJ1-6; the D gene is possibly TRBD1 (5 bases). CDR1 and CDR2 (germline): LGHNA, YNFKEQ. The length of the CDR3 is 15 residues. Between the trimmed V and J ends, which lost 0 bases and 14 bases, there was a span of 17 bases.

This clone has more than one count but fewer than ten. The CDR3 reads CASSQMTGSSGNTIYF. For the CDR3, the DNA is TGCGCCAGCAGCCAGATGACAGGGAGCTCTGGAAACACCATATATTTT. The rearrangement joins TRBV5-1 to TRBJ1-3; 7 nucleotides align to TRBD1. CDR1 is SGHRS and CDR2 is YFSETQ in the germline V gene. There are 16 residues in the CDR3. V was pared by 4 bases and J by 0 bases, with 7 bases of the junction left unmatched.

CDR3: CASIRQLNTEAFF. CDR3 DNA sequence: TGTGCCAGCATACGCCAGCTGAACACTGAAGCTTTCTTT. This chain joins TRBV2 and TRBJ1-1; no definite D call. There are 13 residues in the CDR3. V was clipped by 7 bases and J by 0 bases, with 9 bases between them. From germline, CDR1 is SNHLY and CDR2 FYNNEI.

The rearrangement links TRBV2 to TRBJ1-5; 7 bases agree with TRBD1. The CDR3 sequence is 15 residues long. Trimming at V came to 6 bases and at J to 3 bases, leaving 8 bases not matched to a gene. Germline CDR1 and CDR2: SNHLY and FYNNEI. The CDR3 DNA follows: TGTGCCAGCAGGAAACAGGGGAGTGACAATCAGCCCCAGCATTTT. This gives the protein CASRKQGSDNQPQHF. Complete variable domain (other parts from reference TRBV2 and TRBJ1-5): EPEVTQTPSHQVTQMGQEVILRCVPISNHLYFYWYRQILGQKVEFLVSFYNNEISEKSEIFDDQFSVERPDGSNFTLKIRSTKLEDSAMYFCASRKQGSDNQPQHFGDGTRLSIL.

The chain combines TRBV7-9 with TRBJ1-2, with 8 bases identical to TRBD1. Germline V lookup: CDR1 SEHNR, CDR2 FQNEAQ (reference sequence). This CDR3 has 13 residues. Trimming took 5 bases from V and 7 from J; bases not matched to a gene: 6. DNA of the CDR3: TGTGCCAGCAGCCAACAGGGGGTCAGTGGCTACACCTTC. It is translated as CASSQQGVSGYTF.

This chain connects TRBV18 to TRBJ1-5; D gene uncertain. With 2 bases removed from V and 0 bases from J, the gap between germline ends came to 8 bases. Per germline, CDR1 KGHSH and CDR2 LQKENI. This CDR3 has 15 residues. Here the CDR3 reads CASSPAKDSNQPQHF. CDR3 DNA: TGTGCCAGCTCACCAGCCAAAGATAGCAATCAGCCCCAGCATTTT.

This chain links TRBV9 with TRBJ2-1; 7 bases line up with TRBD1. The germline V gene has CDR1 SGDLS and CDR2 YYNGEE. The CDR3 length is 14 residues. V shed 0 bases, J shed 8 bases, and the junction held 5 bases outside the gene matches. The CDR3 is CASSVARGRYEQFF. For the CDR3, the DNA is TGTGCCAGCAGCGTAGCGAGGGGGCGGTATGAGCAGTTCTTC.

This rearrangement joins TRBV10-1 to TRBJ2-7; D possibly corresponds to TRBD2 (6 bases). CDR3 size: 14 residues. The germline CDR1 and CDR2 sequences are WNHNN and SYGVQD (reference sequence). Trimming cost V 0 bases and J 6 bases, with 12 bases left between them. CDR3 bases: TGCGCCAGCAGTGAGTCCGCCGGGGGTTGCGAGCAGTACTTC. Translating gives CASSESAGGCEQYF.

The rearrangement uses TRBV5-1 and TRBJ2-5, with D perhaps assigned TRBD1 or TRBD2 (5 bases each). Trimming removed 5 bases at V and 1 base at J, with 18 bases between. The CDR3 is 16 amino acids. CDR1 and CDR2 (germline): SGHRS, YFSETQ. In DNA form, the CDR3 reads TGCGCCAGCAGTTCTGGGGGTCGTTTAGGCCAAGAGACCCAGTACTTC. It codes for CASSSGGRLGQETQYF. The complete variable domain, with remaining parts taken from reference TRBV5-1 and TRBJ2-5, reads KAGVTQTPRYLIKTRGQQVTLSCSPISGHRSVSWYQQTPGQGLQFLFEYFSETQRNKGNFPGRFSGRQFSNSRSEMNVSTLELGDSALYLCASSSGGRLGQETQYFGPGTRLLVL.

This clone was picked up a small number of times. The rearrangement uses TRBV19 and TRBJ1-2, with a possible D match to TRBD1 (6 bases). V lost 3 bases and J 7 bases, leaving 12 bases between the germline ends. The CDR3 consists of 13 residues. The germline CDR1 and CDR2 sequences are LNHDA and SQIVND (reference sequence). The CDR3 DNA follows: TGTGCCAGTAGTATCCCAGGGGCGATTGGCTACACCTTC. Amino acids: CASSIPGAIGYTF.

The gene calls are TRBV2 and TRBJ2-7; 11 positions agree with TRBD1. In germline, CDR1 is SNHLY, CDR2 FYNNEI. The CDR3 totals 15 residues. Trimming at V came to 6 bases and at J to 7 bases, leaving 11 bases not matched to a gene. CDR3 in DNA: TGTGCCAGCAGCCCAGGGACAGGGGGACTTCGAGAGCAGTACTTC. It specifies CASSPGTGGLREQYF. Together with reference TRBV2 and TRBJ2-7, the CDR3 gives the full variable domain: EPEVTQTPSHQVTQMGQEVILRCVPISNHLYFYWYRQILGQKVEFLVSFYNNEISEKSEIFDDQFSVERPDGSNFTLKIRSTKLEDSAMYFCASSPGTGGLREQYFGPGTRLTVT.

The chain has TRBV5-6 and TRBJ2-7, with D tentatively TRBD2 (6 bases). This CDR3 region has 15 residues. Trimming pared 6 bases from V and 6 bases from J, leaving 22 bases between. Per the germline V gene, CDR1 is SGHDT and CDR2 is YYEEEE. In DNA form, the CDR3 reads TGTGCCAGCACCCCGTTCCCCGGGACTCTCTCCGAGCAGTACTTC. It translates to CASTPFPGTLSEQYF.

The rearrangement uses TRBV9 and TRBJ2-7, with TRBD1 matching 11 bases. The V and J ends lost 2 bases and 0 bases, in that order; junction bases with no gene match: 1. Germline CDR1 is SGDLS and CDR2 is YYNGEE. The CDR3 loop spans 15 amino acids. This chain's CDR3 is CASSVGTGGSYEQYF. The DNA for the CDR3 is TGTGCCAGCAGCGTCGGGACAGGGGGCTCCTACGAGCAGTACTTC.

The chain couples TRBV19 to TRBJ1-6; tentatively, D is TRBD1 (5 bases). There are 13 residues in the CDR3. The V end lost 8 bases, the J end lost 4 bases, and 9 bases lay between the germline ends. The germline V gene encodes CDR1 LNHDA and CDR2 SQIVND (reference sequence). The CDR3 bases are TGTGCCAGTGAACAGGATTATAATTCACCCCTCCACTTT. Translation: CASEQDYNSPLHF.